These 31 T cell receptor beta chains were all obtained from the same sample, sequenced in a study of shared clonotypes between healthy human individuals (dated by TCRdb to the early 2020s). CD8 naive samples were obtained by positive selection for CCR7 among CD45RO-negative cells, yielding a CD45RA+CCR7+ population from which TemRA cells were excluded. Library preparation employed the immunoSEQ multiplex PCR assay. This immuneACCESS table, as held by TCRdb, lists in-frame sequences with V and J called but not all clones. Of the missing ones, under half trace to an unresolved V gene in checked studies; the others have no known cause. This sample comprises some 2,100,000 clones, under 95% of them detected only once. The ten largest clones capture 1.7% of the sample. The sample was naive CD8+ T cells from PBMCs. This specimen's cell subset or site label, per the study, means: CD45RA+CCR7+. The source of these receptors is a man between 18 and 35 years old in good health. Some clones in this sample may be carry-over from other donors' samples.

This chain links TRBV9 with TRBJ1-4; TRBD1 aligns across 7 bases. After removal of 4 bases from V and 4 bases from J, the junction contained 10 bases not matched to a gene. Germline V gives CDR1 SGDLS, CDR2 YYNGEE. CDR3 length: 16 amino acids. The CDR3 DNA sequence: TGTGCCAGCAGCTTACGGGGAGACAGGGATAATGAAAAACTGTTTTTT. This codes for CASSLRGDRDNEKLFF.

The chain links TRBV19 to TRBJ2-2, with 8 bases aligning to TRBD2. Germline trimming cut 3 bases from V and 3 bases from J; bases unmatched to any gene: 3. The CDR3 spans 15 residues. Germline V CDR1 and CDR2: LNHDA, SQIVND (reference sequence). CDR3 bases: TGTGCCAGTAGTATGACTAGCGATTACACCGGGGAGCTGTTTTTT. Translation gives CASSMTSDYTGELFF.

V gene TRBV28 combines with J gene TRBJ1-1, with D uncertain. Trimming removed 8 bases from V and 0 bases from J, with 10 bases in between. Germline CDR1 reads MDHEN; CDR2 reads SYDVKM. There are 13 residues in the CDR3. CDR3 sequence reads: CASYRVLNTEAFF. For the CDR3, the DNA is TGTGCCAGCTACCGGGTCTTGAACACTGAAGCTTTCTTT.

The genes are TRBV4-3 and TRBJ2-7; 10 bases are a match to TRBD2. The CDR3 runs to 16 residues. Germline lookup yields CDR1 LGHNA and CDR2 YSLEER. J lost 2 bases, V lost 0 bases, and 4 bases had no gene match. In DNA, the CDR3 is TGCGCCAGCAGCCAAGATGTGCTAGCGGGAGCCTACGAGCAGTACTTC. Its translation: CASSQDVLAGAYEQYF.

The chain is built from TRBV7-9 and TRBJ2-5; D unclear. The CDR3 runs 13 residues. Trimming stripped 6 bases from V and 3 bases from J, with 11 bases between. Germline assignment: CDR1 SEHNR and CDR2 FQNEAQ (reference sequence). The CDR3 DNA sequence: TGTGCCAGCAGACTCCCGACGGAAGAGACCCAGTACTTC. Translated: CASRLPTEETQYF.

This clone was counted only a few times. The genes are TRBV4-3 and TRBJ1-1, with D tentatively TRBD1 (5 bases). Germline-derived CDR1 and CDR2 are LGHNA and YSLEER. V shed 4 bases and J shed 1 base, with 13 bases lying between them. There are 15 residues in the CDR3. The CDR3 loop reads CASSPCRVGNTEAFF. The DNA for the CDR3 is TGCGCCAGCAGCCCATGCAGGGTTGGGAACACTGAAGCTTTCTTT.

The chain carries TRBV11-1 and TRBJ2-1; 8 bases match TRBD2. Germline CDR1 and CDR2: SGHAT and FQDESV (reference sequence). V was clipped by 4 bases and J by 2 bases; unmatched bases: 13. The CDR3 has 18 residues. CDR3 nucleotide sequence: TGTGCCAGCAGCTACTCCGGGACCCCACTAGCGGCCTACAATGAGCAGTTCTTC. Translating it yields CASSYSGTPLAAYNEQFF.

V and J are TRBV4-2 and TRBJ1-3, with D possibly TRBD1 on 5 matching bases. Germline values: CDR1 LGHNA, CDR2 YNFKEQ. V lost 0 bases and J 0 bases, leaving 9 bases between the germline ends. CDR3 size: 16 residues. The CDR3 region is CASSQDWGSSGNTIYF. The CDR3 bases are TGTGCCAGCAGCCAAGATTGGGGCAGCTCTGGAAACACCATATATTTT.

The DNA for the CDR3 is TGTGCCAGCAGCTCCCGACAGGGGGGAAGCGGAACGCAGTATTTT. Translation: CASSSRQGGSGTQYF. This chain links TRBV7-3 with TRBJ2-3; 9 bases are shared with TRBD1. The CDR3 is 15 amino acids. Germline CDR1 is SGHTA and CDR2 is FQGTGA. V shed 4 bases, J shed 9 bases, and the junction held 11 bases outside the gene matches.

This chain uses TRBV2 with TRBJ2-1; D call uncertain. The CDR3 extends over 13 amino acids. Deletions cut 5 bases from V and 10 bases from J, with 15 bases between. From germline, CDR1 is SNHLY and CDR2 FYNNEI. The CDR3 DNA reads TGTGCCAGCAGTCCCTTTATGGCGAACGAGCAGTTCTTC. Its translation: CASSPFMANEQFF.

CDR3 nucleotide sequence: TGTGCCAGTAGTATTGGGAGCGGGAGGGAAGAGACCCAGTACTTC. It yields the protein CASSIGSGREETQYF. V usage is TRBV19 and J usage is TRBJ2-5; 10 bases match TRBD2. There are 15 residues in the CDR3. The trim removed 3 bases at V and 3 bases at J, leaving 4 bases unmatched. Germline V lookup: CDR1 LNHDA, CDR2 SQIVND (reference sequence).

The chain combines TRBV27 with TRBJ1-4, with D tentatively TRBD1 (5 bases). The germline V gene encodes CDR1 MNHEY and CDR2 SMNVEV (reference sequence). This CDR3 has 14 amino acids. Trimming removed 2 bases at V and 7 bases at J, with 11 bases between. In DNA form, the CDR3 reads TGTGCCAGCAGTTTAAGCGGGGCCTCTGAAAAACTGTTTTTT. It yields the protein CASSLSGASEKLFF.

A word on this clone: This CDR3 is also generated by other DNA sequences in the sample. The J gene is TRBJ2-7, the V gene TRBV5-1; tentative D call: TRBD1 (5 bases). CDR1 is SGHRS and CDR2 is YFSETQ in the germline V gene. This CDR3 has 12 residues. V was shortened by 5 bases and J by 3 bases, with 9 bases between the two germline ends. CDR3 sequence: CASSYQGYEQYF. CDR3 nucleotide sequence: TGCGCCAGCAGTTACCAGGGCTACGAGCAGTACTTC.

The chain recombines TRBV10-3 with TRBJ1-2; D is undetermined. CDR1 is ENHRY, CDR2 SYGVKD, per germline. CDR3 length equals 15 residues. Trimming shortened V by 0 bases and J by 3 bases, and 11 bases separated the two germline ends. The CDR3 DNA follows: TGTGCCATCAGTGAGTCTCTCCCGGAACACTATGGCTACACCTTC. Amino acid sequence: CAISESLPEHYGYTF.

The chain has TRBV6-1 and TRBJ1-1, with 9 bases fitting TRBD1. The trim removed 6 bases at V and 5 bases at J, leaving 4 bases unmatched. Germline CDR1 MNHNS, CDR2 SASEGT. The CDR3 is 13 amino acids. The CDR3 region has the DNA TGTGCCAGCAGGACCGGGACAGGGACTGAAGCTTTCTTT. This translates into CASRTGTGTEAFF.

This chain links TRBV5-1 with TRBJ2-7, with 13 bases fitting TRBD2. CDR1 and CDR2 (germline): SGHRS, YFSETQ. J gave up 4 bases and V 2 bases, and 12 bases lay outside the gene matches. The length of the CDR3 is 18 residues. The CDR3 protein is CASSLSQAGTSGTYEQYF. CDR3 DNA: TGCGCCAGCAGCTTATCACAGGCTGGGACTAGCGGGACTTACGAGCAGTACTTC.

In this sample, this clone turned up a few times. The rearrangement joins TRBV28 to TRBJ1-1; a possible D gene is TRBD1 (5 bases). Germline V gene data show CDR1 as MDHEN and CDR2 as SYDVKM. The germline V and J ends were trimmed by 2 bases and 3 bases, with 10 bases remaining between them. The CDR3 contains 14 residues. The CDR3 bases are TGTGCCAGCAGTTTACAGGGCACGGACACTGAAGCTTTCTTT. As protein: CASSLQGTDTEAFF.

This chain connects TRBV4-2 to TRBJ1-1; 8 bases agree with TRBD1. The CDR3 consists of 14 residues. V trimming: 3 bases; J trimming: 6 bases; junction bases outside the gene matches: 6. CDR1 is LGHNA, CDR2 YNFKEQ, per germline. CDR3 bases: TGTGCCAGCAGCCAGGAAGAACAGGGGGCTGAAGCTTTCTTT. This sequence encodes CASSQEEQGAEAFF.

This clone was detected once. The V call is TRBV11-2, the J call TRBJ2-7; D possibly corresponds to TRBD1 (5 bases). V was cut by 1 base and J by 6 bases, with 10 bases left in between. This CDR3 contains 13 residues. In germline, CDR1 is SGHAT, CDR2 FQNNGV. This CDR3 reads CASSLARVGEQYF. DNA of the CDR3: TGTGCCAGCAGCTTAGCCAGGGTTGGCGAGCAGTACTTC.

The CDR3 DNA follows: TGCGCCAGCAGCCTAGGGGAGGGCGACACTGAAGCTTTCTTT. Protein: CASSLGEGDTEAFF. The rearrangement links TRBV4-1 to TRBJ1-1, with D possibly matching TRBD1 (5 bases). Germline loops: CDR1 MGHRA, CDR2 YSYEKL. The CDR3 is 14 residues long. Trimming stripped 4 bases from V and 3 bases from J, with 12 bases between.

The rearrangement uses TRBV5-5 and TRBJ2-4; tentative D call: TRBD1 (6 bases). Deletions cut 0 bases from V and 2 bases from J, with 15 bases between. Germline assignment: CDR1 SGHKS and CDR2 YYEKEE (reference sequence). This CDR3 spans 17 amino acids. Written as DNA, the CDR3 is TGTGCCAGCAGCTTGGAAGGGACATGGGCGTCCAAAAACATTCAGTACTTC. Amino acid sequence: CASSLEGTWASKNIQYF.

Written as DNA, the CDR3 is TGTGCCAGCAGCGAACGGGACAGGGGCTATGAAAAACTGTTTTTT. This encodes CASSERDRGYEKLFF. V gene TRBV21-1 combines with J gene TRBJ1-4; TRBD1 is the table's D call and was not checked against the DNA. TRBV21-1 is listed as a pseudogene. This CDR3 is 15 amino acids long.

To note about this clone: Additional DNA sequences in this sample encode the identical CDR3. The chain joins TRBV9 to TRBJ1-3, with 10 bases identical to TRBD1. CDR1 is SGDLS and CDR2 is YYNGEE in the germline V gene. With 0 bases clipped from V and 3 bases from J, the junction kept 3 bases outside the gene matches. This CDR3 has 16 amino acids. The CDR3 is CASSVEGTGVGNTIYF. The DNA of the CDR3 is TGTGCCAGCAGCGTAGAGGGGACAGGGGTTGGAAACACCATATATTTT.

A remark on this clone: Other nucleotide sequences in the sample specify the same CDR3. The CDR3 is CASSQDSGTYNEQFF. The CDR3 DNA follows: TGCGCCAGCAGCCAAGATTCAGGGACCTACAATGAGCAGTTCTTC. The J gene is TRBJ2-1, the V gene TRBV4-1, with a tentative D call TRBD1 (5 bases). This CDR3 is built from 15 residues. Germline V gives CDR1 MGHRA, CDR2 YSYEKL. The ends were cut back, 0 bases at V and 2 bases at J, with 8 bases in the middle.

J is TRBJ2-7 and V is TRBV5-4, with 8 positions matching TRBD1. The CDR3 runs to 13 residues. Per the germline V gene, CDR1 is SGHNT and CDR2 is YYREEE (reference sequence). V dropped 2 bases and J dropped 6; count of bases not matched to a gene: 4. The CDR3 DNA reads as TGTGCCAGCAGCTTTACAGGGGGGTCCGAGCAGTACTTC. It codes for CASSFTGGSEQYF.

The chain combines TRBV5-1 with TRBJ1-1; D remains unclear. The germline gives CDR1 SGHRS, CDR2 YFSETQ. The CDR3 is 14 residues long. Trimming pared 9 bases from V and 3 bases from J, leaving 18 bases between. The CDR3 loop is CATSPSLGYTEAFF. The CDR3 DNA reads as TGCGCCACCTCCCCGAGTCTTGGTTACACTGAAGCTTTCTTT.

This clone was recorded once. This rearrangement joins TRBV7-9 to TRBJ1-4; D might be TRBD1 (6 bases). V shed 5 bases and J shed 4 bases, with 17 bases lying between them. CDR1 and CDR2 from the germline V gene are SEHNR and FQNEAQ (reference sequence). The CDR3 contains 16 residues. The CDR3 sequence: CASSPYPTGVNEKLFF. For the CDR3, the DNA is TGTGCCAGCAGCCCATATCCGACAGGCGTTAATGAAAAACTGTTTTTT.

The genes are TRBV28 and TRBJ1-2; D is unclear. The germline V gene encodes CDR1 MDHEN and CDR2 SYDVKM. The length of the CDR3 is 14 residues. The V gene lost 3 bases and the J gene lost 2 bases, with 10 bases spanning the gap. The CDR3 loop is CASSFIEGNYGYTF. DNA of the CDR3: TGTGCCAGCAGTTTCATTGAAGGGAACTATGGCTACACCTTC.

V and J are TRBV28 and TRBJ2-5, with 7 bases identical to TRBD1. The germline V gene has CDR1 MDHEN and CDR2 SYDVKM. The V and J ends lost 5 bases and 7 bases, in that order; junction bases with no gene match: 19. The CDR3 is 17 amino acids. CDR3 amino acids: CASSPRTGWLSTGTQYF. The CDR3 region has the DNA TGTGCCAGCAGTCCACGGACAGGTTGGCTTAGTACGGGGACCCAGTACTTC.

This rearrangement joins TRBV7-2 to TRBJ2-2; a weak D match, TRBD1 (5 bases). Germline CDR1 reads SGHTA; CDR2 reads FQGNSA. This CDR3 is built from 14 residues. V was clipped by 3 bases and J by 4 bases, with 9 bases between them. CDR3 nucleotide sequence: TGTGCCAGCAGCTTTATCCAGGGCACCGGGGAGCTGTTTTTT. The encoded protein is CASSFIQGTGELFF.

V is TRBV9 and J is TRBJ2-1, with D perhaps matching TRBD1 (6 bases). Germline lookup yields CDR1 SGDLS and CDR2 YYNGEE. The CDR3 totals 16 residues. Deletions cut 3 bases from V and 0 bases from J, with 13 bases between. CDR3 loop: CASSDMTGSSYNEQFF. The CDR3 DNA sequence: TGTGCCAGCAGCGACATGACAGGAAGCTCCTACAATGAGCAGTTCTTC.